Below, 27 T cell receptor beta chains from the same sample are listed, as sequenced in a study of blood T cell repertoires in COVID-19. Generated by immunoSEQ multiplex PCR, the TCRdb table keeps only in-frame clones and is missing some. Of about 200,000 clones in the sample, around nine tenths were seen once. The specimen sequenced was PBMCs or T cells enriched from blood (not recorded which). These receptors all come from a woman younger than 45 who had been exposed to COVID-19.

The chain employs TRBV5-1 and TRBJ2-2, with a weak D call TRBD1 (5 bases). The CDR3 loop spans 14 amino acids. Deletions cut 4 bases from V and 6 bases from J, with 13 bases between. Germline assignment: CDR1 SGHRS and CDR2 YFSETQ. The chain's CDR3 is CASSTAGWAGELFF. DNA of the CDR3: TGCGCCAGCAGCACGGCAGGGTGGGCCGGGGAGCTGTTTTTT.

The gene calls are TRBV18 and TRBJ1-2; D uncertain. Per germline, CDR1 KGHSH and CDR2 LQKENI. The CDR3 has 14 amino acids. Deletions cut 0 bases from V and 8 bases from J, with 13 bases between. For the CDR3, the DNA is TGTGCCAGCTCACCACCCGGAGGTATGGGAGGCTACACCTTC. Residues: CASSPPGGMGGYTF. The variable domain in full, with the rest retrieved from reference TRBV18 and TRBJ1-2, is NAGVMQNPRHLVRRRGQEARLRCSPMKGHSHVYWYRQLPEEGLKFMVYLQKENIIDESGMPKERFSAEFPKEGPSILRIQQVVRGDSAAYFCASSPPGGMGGYTFGSGTRLTVV.

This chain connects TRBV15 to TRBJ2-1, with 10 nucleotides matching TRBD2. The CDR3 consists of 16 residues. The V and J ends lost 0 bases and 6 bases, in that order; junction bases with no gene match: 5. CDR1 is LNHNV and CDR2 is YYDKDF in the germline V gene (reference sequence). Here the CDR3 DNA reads TGTGCCACCAGCAGAGACAAGCGGGGGGGCCGCAATGAGCAGTTCTTC. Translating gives CATSRDKRGGRNEQFF.

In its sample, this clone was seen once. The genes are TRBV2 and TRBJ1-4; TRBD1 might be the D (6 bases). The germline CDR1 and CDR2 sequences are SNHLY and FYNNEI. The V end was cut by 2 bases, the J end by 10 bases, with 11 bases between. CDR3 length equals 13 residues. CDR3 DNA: TGTGCCAGCAGTGAAAGGGAAGGGGGAAAACTGTTTTTT. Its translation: CASSEREGGKLFF.

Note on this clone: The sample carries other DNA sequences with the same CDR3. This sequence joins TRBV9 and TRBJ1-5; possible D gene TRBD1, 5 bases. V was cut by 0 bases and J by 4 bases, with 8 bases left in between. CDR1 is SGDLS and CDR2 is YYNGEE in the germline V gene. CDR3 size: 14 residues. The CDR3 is CASSVGGGNQPQHF. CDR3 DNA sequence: TGTGCCAGCAGCGTAGGCGGGGGGAATCAGCCCCAGCATTTT. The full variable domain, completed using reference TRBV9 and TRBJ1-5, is DSGVTQTPKHLITATGQRVTLRCSPRSGDLSVYWYQQSLDQGLQFLIQYYNGEERAKGNILERFSAQQFPDLHSELNLSSLELGDSALYFCASSVGGGNQPQHFGDGTRLSIL.

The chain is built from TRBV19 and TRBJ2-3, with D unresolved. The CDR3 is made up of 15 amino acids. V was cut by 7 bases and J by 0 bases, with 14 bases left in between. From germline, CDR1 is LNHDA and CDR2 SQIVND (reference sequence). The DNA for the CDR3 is TGTGCCAGTACCACGGAGAGGTATAGCACAGATACGCAGTATTTT. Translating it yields CASTTERYSTDTQYF.

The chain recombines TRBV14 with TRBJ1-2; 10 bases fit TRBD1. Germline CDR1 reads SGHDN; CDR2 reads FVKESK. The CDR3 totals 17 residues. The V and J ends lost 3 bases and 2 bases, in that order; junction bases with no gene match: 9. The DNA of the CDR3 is TGTGCCAGCAGCCAGGGACAGGGGCTGGGGTCCAACTATGGCTACACCTTC. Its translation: CASSQGQGLGSNYGYTF. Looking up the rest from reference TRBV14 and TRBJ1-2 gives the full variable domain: EAGVTQFPSHSVIEKGQTVTLRCDPISGHDNLYWYRRVMGKEIKFLLHFVKESKQDESGMPNNRFLAERTGGTYSTLKVQPAELEDSGVYFCASSQGQGLGSNYGYTFGSGTRLTVV.

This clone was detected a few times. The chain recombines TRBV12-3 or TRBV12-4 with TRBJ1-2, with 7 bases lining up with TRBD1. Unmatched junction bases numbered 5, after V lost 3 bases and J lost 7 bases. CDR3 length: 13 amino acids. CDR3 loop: CASSFYRGGGYTF. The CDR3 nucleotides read TGTGCCAGCAGTTTTTACAGGGGAGGTGGCTACACCTTC.

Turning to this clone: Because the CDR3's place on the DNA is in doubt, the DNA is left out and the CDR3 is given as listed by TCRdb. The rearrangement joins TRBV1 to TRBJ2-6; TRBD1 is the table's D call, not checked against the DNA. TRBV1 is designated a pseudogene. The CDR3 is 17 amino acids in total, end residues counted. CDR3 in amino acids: CTSSPRTVASGANVLTF.

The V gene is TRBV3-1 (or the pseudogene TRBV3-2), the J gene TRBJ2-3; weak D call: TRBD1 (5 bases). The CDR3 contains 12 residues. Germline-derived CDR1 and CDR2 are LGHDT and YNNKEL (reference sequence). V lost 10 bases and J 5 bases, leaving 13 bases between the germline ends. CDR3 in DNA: TGTGCCACCCAGCACCAGGGAGATACGCAGTATTTT. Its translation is CATQHQGDTQYF.

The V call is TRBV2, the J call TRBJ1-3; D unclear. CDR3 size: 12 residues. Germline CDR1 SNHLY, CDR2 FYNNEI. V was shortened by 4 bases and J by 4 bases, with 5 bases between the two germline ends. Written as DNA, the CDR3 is TGTGCCAGCAGTGTCCAGGGAAACACCATATATTTT. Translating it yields CASSVQGNTIYF.

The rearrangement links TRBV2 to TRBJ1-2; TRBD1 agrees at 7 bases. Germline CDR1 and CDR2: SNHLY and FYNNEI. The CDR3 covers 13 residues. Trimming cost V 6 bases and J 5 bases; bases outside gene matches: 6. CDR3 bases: TGTGCCAGCAGGTCAACAGGGGATTATGGCTACACCTTC. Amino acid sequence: CASRSTGDYGYTF.

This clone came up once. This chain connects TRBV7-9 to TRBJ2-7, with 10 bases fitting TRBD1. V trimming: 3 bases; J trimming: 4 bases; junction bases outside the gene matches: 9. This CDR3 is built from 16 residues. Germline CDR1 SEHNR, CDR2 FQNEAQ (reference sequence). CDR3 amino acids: CASSLATGGEDYEQYF. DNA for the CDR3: TGTGCCAGCAGCTTGGCGACAGGGGGCGAGGATTACGAGCAGTACTTC.

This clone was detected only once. CDR3 DNA: TGTGCCAGCAGCCAACGGCAGGGGGCTAATTCACCCCTCCACTTT. Amino acid sequence: CASSQRQGANSPLHF. The chain combines TRBV3-1 (or the pseudogene TRBV3-2) with TRBJ1-6; 8 bases are shared with TRBD1. Germline V lookup: CDR1 LGHDT, CDR2 YNNKEL (reference sequence). The CDR3 is made up of 15 amino acids. V lost 2 bases and J lost 6; bases outside the gene matches: 3.

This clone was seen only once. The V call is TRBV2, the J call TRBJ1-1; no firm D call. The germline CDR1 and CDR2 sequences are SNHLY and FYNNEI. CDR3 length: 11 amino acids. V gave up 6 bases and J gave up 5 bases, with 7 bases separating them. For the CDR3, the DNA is TGTGCCAGCAGCGATGAGACTGAAGCTTTCTTT. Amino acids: CASSDETEAFF.

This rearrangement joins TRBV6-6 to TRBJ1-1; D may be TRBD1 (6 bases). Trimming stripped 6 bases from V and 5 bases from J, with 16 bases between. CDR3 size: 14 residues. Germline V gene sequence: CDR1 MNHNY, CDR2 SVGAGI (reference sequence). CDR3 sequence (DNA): TGTGCCAGCAGACCCCAGGGGCCTTGGACTGAAGCTTTCTTT. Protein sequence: CASRPQGPWTEAFF.

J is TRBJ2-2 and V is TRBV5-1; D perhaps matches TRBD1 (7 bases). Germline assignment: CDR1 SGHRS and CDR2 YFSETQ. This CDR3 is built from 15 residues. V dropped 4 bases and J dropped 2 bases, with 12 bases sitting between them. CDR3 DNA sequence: TGCGCCAGCAGCCGCGGGACAGACAACACCGGGGAGCTGTTTTTT. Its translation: CASSRGTDNTGELFF.

The CDR3 spells CASRSTGAHTEAFF. CDR3 nucleotides: TGTGCCAGCAGGTCGACAGGGGCGCACACTGAAGCTTTCTTT. This rearrangement joins TRBV6-4 to TRBJ1-1, with 8 bases aligning to TRBD1. Losses at the gene ends were 6 bases for V and 3 bases for J; bases not matched to a gene: 6. Per germline, CDR1 MRHNA and CDR2 SNTAGT. The CDR3 sequence is 14 residues long.

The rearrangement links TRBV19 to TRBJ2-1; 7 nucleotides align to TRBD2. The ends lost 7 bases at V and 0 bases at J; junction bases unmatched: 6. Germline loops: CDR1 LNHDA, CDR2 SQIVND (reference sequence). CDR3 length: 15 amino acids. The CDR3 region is CASTRSGGSYNEQFF. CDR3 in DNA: TGTGCCAGTACCCGCTCGGGGGGCTCCTACAATGAGCAGTTCTTC.

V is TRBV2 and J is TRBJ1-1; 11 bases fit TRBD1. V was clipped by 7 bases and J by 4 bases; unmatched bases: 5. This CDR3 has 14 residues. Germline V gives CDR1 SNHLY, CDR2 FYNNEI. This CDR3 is CASNRDRGGTEAFF. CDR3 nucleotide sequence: TGTGCCAGCAACAGGGACAGGGGGGGCACTGAAGCTTTCTTT.

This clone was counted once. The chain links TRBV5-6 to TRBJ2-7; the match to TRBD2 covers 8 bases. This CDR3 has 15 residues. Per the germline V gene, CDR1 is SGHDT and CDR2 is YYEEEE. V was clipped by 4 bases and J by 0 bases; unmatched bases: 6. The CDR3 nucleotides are TGTGCCAGCAGCGTGGCCGGGACTAGCTCCTACGAGCAGTACTTC. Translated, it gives CASSVAGTSSYEQYF.

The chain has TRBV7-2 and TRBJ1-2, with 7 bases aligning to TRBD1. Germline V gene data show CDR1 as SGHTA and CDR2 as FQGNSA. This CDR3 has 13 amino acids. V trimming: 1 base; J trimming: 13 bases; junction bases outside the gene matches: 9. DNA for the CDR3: TGTGCCAGCAGCTTAGAAGGGGACAGTACGCCCACCTTC. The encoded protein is CASSLEGDSTPTF. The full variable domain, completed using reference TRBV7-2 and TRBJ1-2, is GAGVSQSPSNKVTEKGKDVELRCDPISGHTALYWYRQSLGQGLEFLIYFQGNSAPDKSGLPSDRFSAERTGGSVSTLTIQRTQQEDSAVYLCASSLEGDSTPTFGSGTRLTVV.

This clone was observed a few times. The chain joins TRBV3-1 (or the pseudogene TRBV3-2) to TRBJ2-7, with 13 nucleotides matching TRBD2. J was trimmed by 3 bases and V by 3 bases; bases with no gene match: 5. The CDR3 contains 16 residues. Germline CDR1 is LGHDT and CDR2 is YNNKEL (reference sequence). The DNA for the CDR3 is TGTGCCAGCAGCCAGGGGGGACTAGCGGGGCTCTACGAGCAGTACTTC. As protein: CASSQGGLAGLYEQYF.

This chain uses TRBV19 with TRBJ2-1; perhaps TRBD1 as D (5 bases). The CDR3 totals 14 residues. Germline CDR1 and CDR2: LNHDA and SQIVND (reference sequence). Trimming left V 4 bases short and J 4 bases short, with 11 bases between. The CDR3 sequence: CASSNPGQYNEQFF. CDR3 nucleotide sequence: TGTGCCAGTAGTAACCCAGGGCAGTACAATGAGCAGTTCTTC.

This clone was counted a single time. The CDR3 region is CASTGTGRNEQYF. The DNA of the CDR3 is TGTGCCAGCACTGGGACAGGGAGAAACGAGCAGTACTTC. The chain links TRBV2 to TRBJ2-7; 9 nucleotides align to TRBD1. Germline V gene sequence: CDR1 SNHLY, CDR2 FYNNEI. The CDR3 spans 13 residues. Unmatched junction bases numbered 6, after V lost 7 bases and J lost 5 bases. Using reference TRBV2 and TRBJ2-7 for the parts outside the CDR3, the full variable domain is EPEVTQTPSHQVTQMGQEVILRCVPISNHLYFYWYRQILGQKVEFLVSFYNNEISEKSEIFDDQFSVERPDGSNFTLKIRSTKLEDSAMYFCASTGTGRNEQYFGPGTRLTVT.

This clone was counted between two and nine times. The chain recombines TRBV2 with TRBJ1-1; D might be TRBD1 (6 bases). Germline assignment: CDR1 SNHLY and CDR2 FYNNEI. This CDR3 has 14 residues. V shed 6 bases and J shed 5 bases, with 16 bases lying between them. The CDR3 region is CASSAGASMTEAFF. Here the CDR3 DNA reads TGTGCCAGCAGCGCAGGGGCATCTATGACTGAAGCTTTCTTT.

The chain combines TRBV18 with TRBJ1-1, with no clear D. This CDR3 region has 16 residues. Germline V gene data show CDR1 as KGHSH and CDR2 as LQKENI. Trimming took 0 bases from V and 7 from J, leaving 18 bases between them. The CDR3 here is CASSPPTEVVLGEAFF. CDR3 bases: TGTGCCAGCTCACCACCTACAGAAGTCGTCCTGGGTGAAGCTTTCTTT.